Given below is one T cell receptor beta chain in context. The data belong to a study of T cell changes during pregnancy in multiple sclerosis. The CDR3 spans 15 residues. Germline CDR1 SEHNR, CDR2 FQNEAQ (reference sequence). V was cut by 0 bases and J by 4 bases, with 7 bases left in between. TCRdb's table, derived via immunoSEQ multiplex PCR, lists solely in-frame clones and lacks some. In the table there are some 28,000 clones, 80% to 90% of which are singletons. The sequencing used CD4+ T cells from peripheral blood mononuclear cells, collected in the first trimester of pregnancy. This receptor was taken from a female donor in good health, enrolled as a control in a pregnancy study. This chain uses TRBV7-9 with TRBJ1-6; no reliable D call. CDR3 residues: CASSLATAYNSPLHF. The CDR3 DNA follows: TGTGCCAGCAGCTTAGCAACAGCATATAATTCACCCCTCCACTTT.